This T cell receptor beta chain derives from a study of T cells after yellow fever vaccination. General study points: Reappearing after the booster were most of the clones from primary vaccination (approximately 96% CD4, 75% to 90% CD8).

The V and J ends lost 4 bases and 4 bases, in that order; junction bases with no gene match: 4. This CDR3 is 14 amino acids long. Germline CDR1 LGHNA, CDR2 YSLEER. TCRdb re-analysed the 5' RACE reads in MiXCR, keeping a single row per CDR3 protein. The data show roughly 85,000 distinct CDR3 sequences, about an eighth seen once. This chain links TRBV4-3 with TRBJ2-1; 7 bases are shared with TRBD2. Sequenced material: CD8+ T cells not binding an NS4B(214-222) dextramer, sorted from PBMCs, taken roughly 20 days after the first yellow fever vaccination. This clonotype was sampled from a man younger than 35 who received the YFV17D yellow fever vaccine. The CDR3 nucleotides read TGCGCCAGCAGCCCAAGGACTAGTTACAATGAGCAGTTCTTC. Its protein product is CASSPRTSYNEQFF.